The T cell receptor beta chain under discussion was sequenced for a study of regulatory T cells in long-lasting Graves disease. Note on this clonotype: Its antigen is unidentified.

The CDR3 contains 15 residues. Germline-derived CDR1 and CDR2 are KGHDR and SFDVKD. The trim removed 5 bases at V and 0 bases at J, leaving 4 bases unmatched. Arm-PCR of CDR3 regions with iRepertoire HTBI primers generated TCR beta libraries. TCRdb re-called the multiplex PCR reads with MiXCR, one entry per CDR3 protein. The table lists 300,000 to 350,000 distinct CDR3 sequences, around 20% of them singletons. Study outcomes and limitations: Analysis covered peripheral blood alone, not thyroid tissue.

The time point: persistent/refractory GD, antithyroid drugs over 5 years with positive TRAb. The TCR library used RNA extracted from PBMCs. This chain connects TRBV24-1 to TRBJ2-7; TRBD1 matches at 9 bases. The clonotype was recovered from a female donor with Graves disease. The sequences come from peripheral blood mononuclear cells (PBMCs), collected when the disease was refractory, from a patient treated with antithyroid drugs. Written as DNA, the CDR3 is TGTGCCACCAGTGTGGGACAGGGAAGCTCCTACGAGCAGTACTTC. Its translation: CATSVGQGSSYEQYF.